This is a list of T cell receptor beta chains from one sample in a study. TCRdb recomputed calls from the 5' RACE reads with MiXCR, one row per CDR3 protein. The table has about 47,000 distinct CDR3 sequences, roughly 28% seen once. Sample: naive CD4+ T cells sorted from blood. These receptors were taken from a female donor with breast cancer. Each CDR3 is given with its conserved first and last residue.

v_gene: TRBV29-1
CDR3aa: CSWTGDSFTDTQYF

v_gene: TRBV9
CDR3aa: CASSAQGLGELFF

v_gene: TRBV11-2
CDR3aa: CASSIGHSSYEQYF

v_gene: TRBV6-6
CDR3aa: CASSYRAALIWSTEAFF

v_gene: TRBV7-2
CDR3aa: CASSLDLYDNEQFF

v_gene: TRBV6-6
CDR3aa: CASSYATNSPLHF

v_gene: TRBV24-1
CDR3aa: CATSDEGLAGEETQYF

v_gene: TRBV12-3/TRBV12-4
CDR3aa: CASMRATEAFF

v_gene: TRBV5-1
CDR3aa: CASSLGVSQETQYF

v_gene: TRBV20-1
CDR3aa: CSAEPSGGLNEQFF

v_gene: TRBV10-2
CDR3aa: CASSMGQSTEAFF

v_gene: TRBV5-5
CDR3aa: CASSPEASDTQYF

v_gene: TRBV6-1
CDR3aa: CASSRIPWTSYEQYF

v_gene: TRBV20-1
CDR3aa: CSARGPGGNEQFF

v_gene: TRBV7-2
CDR3aa: CASSLVTGIGYTF

v_gene: TRBV5-1
CDR3aa: CASSQELTYEQYF

v_gene: TRBV7-2
CDR3aa: CASSILDQPQHF

v_gene: TRBV7-3
CDR3aa: CASSLNGRSAPPDF

v_gene: TRBV7-8
CDR3aa: CASSLKRTGGNEQFF

v_gene: TRBV12-3/TRBV12-4
CDR3aa: CASRLDRGLNTEAFF

v_gene: TRBV10-3
CDR3aa: CATTPDQGLAGGQYF

v_gene: TRBV2
CDR3aa: CASSVQTNTEAFF

v_gene: TRBV7-3
CDR3aa: CASSLEPIQGGIRGYTF

v_gene: TRBV5-1
CDR3aa: CASSLANEQFF

v_gene: TRBV6-1
CDR3aa: CASSATGTREQFF

v_gene: TRBV10-3
CDR3aa: CAISESATNKKLFF

v_gene: TRBV2
CDR3aa: CASSDRLGREGTGELFF

v_gene: TRBV5-1
CDR3aa: CASSPVTTDTQYF

v_gene: TRBV4-2
CDR3aa: CASSQATANYGYTF

v_gene: TRBV7-3
CDR3aa: CASSPGLGTNEQFF

v_gene: TRBV7-6
CDR3aa: CASSHLSGSSYEQYF

v_gene: TRBV7-2
CDR3aa: CASSPADQPQHF

v_gene: TRBV6-5
CDR3aa: CASSLQGSYNEQFF

v_gene: TRBV20-1
CDR3aa: CSGKTQGTDTQYF

v_gene: TRBV29-1
CDR3aa: CSVDAYWGSTDTQYF

v_gene: TRBV20-1
CDR3aa: CSARDLSGKAYNEQFF

v_gene: TRBV7-2
CDR3aa: CASSLKTGGNQPQHF

v_gene: TRBV28
CDR3aa: CASRDNYEQYF

v_gene: TRBV4-3
CDR3aa: CASSRRTGDPGYTF

v_gene: TRBV5-1
CDR3aa: CASSLYQRTIPDTQYF

v_gene: TRBV6-5
CDR3aa: CASSYTDYGYTF

v_gene: TRBV7-2
CDR3aa: CASSSQANTEAFF

v_gene: TRBV6-5
CDR3aa: CTSSRGYSNQPQHF

v_gene: TRBV5-1
CDR3aa: CASSLAEASSYNEQFF

v_gene: TRBV6-5
CDR3aa: CASSRYRGDNQPQHF